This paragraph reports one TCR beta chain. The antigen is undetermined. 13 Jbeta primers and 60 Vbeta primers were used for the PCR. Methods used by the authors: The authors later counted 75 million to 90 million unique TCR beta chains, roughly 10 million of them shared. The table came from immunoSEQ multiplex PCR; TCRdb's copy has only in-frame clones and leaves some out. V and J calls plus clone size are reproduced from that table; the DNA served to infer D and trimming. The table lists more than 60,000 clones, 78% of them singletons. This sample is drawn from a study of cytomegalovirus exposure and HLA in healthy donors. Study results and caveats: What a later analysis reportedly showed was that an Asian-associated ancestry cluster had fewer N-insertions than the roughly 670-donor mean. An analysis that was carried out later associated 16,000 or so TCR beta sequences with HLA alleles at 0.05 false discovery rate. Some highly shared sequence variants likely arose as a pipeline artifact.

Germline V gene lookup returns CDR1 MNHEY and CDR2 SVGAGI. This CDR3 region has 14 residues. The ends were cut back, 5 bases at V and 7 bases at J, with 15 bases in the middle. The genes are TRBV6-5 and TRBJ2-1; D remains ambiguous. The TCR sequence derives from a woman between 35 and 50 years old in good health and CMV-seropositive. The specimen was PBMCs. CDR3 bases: TGTGCCAGCAGTCCGAATTTCAGATTTAATGAGCAGTTCTTC. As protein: CASSPNFRFNEQFF.